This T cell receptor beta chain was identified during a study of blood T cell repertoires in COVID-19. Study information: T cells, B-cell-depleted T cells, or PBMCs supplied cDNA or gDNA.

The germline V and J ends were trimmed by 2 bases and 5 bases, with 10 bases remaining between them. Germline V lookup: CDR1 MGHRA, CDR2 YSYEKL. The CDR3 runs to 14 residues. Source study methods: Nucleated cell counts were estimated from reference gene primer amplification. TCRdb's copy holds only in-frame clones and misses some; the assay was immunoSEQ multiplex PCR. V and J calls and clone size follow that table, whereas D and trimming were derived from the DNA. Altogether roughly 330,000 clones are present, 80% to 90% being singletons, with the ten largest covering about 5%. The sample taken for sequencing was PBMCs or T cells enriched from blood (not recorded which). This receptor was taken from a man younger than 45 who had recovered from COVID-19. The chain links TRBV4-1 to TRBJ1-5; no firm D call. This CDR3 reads CASSQFQIDQPQHF. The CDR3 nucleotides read TGCGCCAGCAGCCAATTCCAAATTGATCAGCCCCAGCATTTT.